The clone carrying this T cell receptor beta chain was recorded many times. TCRdb reprocessed the multiplex PCR reads via MiXCR and lists one record per CDR3 protein. The sample includes 150,000 to 200,000 distinct CDR3 sequences, 33% of them seen just once. The CDR3 runs to 12 residues. The V and J ends lost 0 bases and 3 bases respectively, with 1 base between them. Germline loops: CDR1 KGHSH, CDR2 LQKENI. The sample comes from a study of breast tumors, draining lymph nodes, adjacent tissues. The lymph nodes were axillary draining lymph nodes from breast cancer patients. Sequencing was done on a sample of axillary lymph node tissue. The source is a female donor with breast cancer. Some clones in this sample may be carry-over from other donors' samples. The V and J genes are TRBV18 and TRBJ2-3; D is ambiguous. This CDR3 is CASSPPTDTQYF. The CDR3 coding sequence is TGTGCCAGCTCACCACCGACAGATACGCAGTATTTT.